Following are 14 T cell receptor beta chains from one sample sequenced in a study of shared clonotypes between healthy human individuals. The table came from immunoSEQ multiplex PCR; TCRdb's copy has only in-frame clones and leaves some out. The data contain some 1.5 million clones, 95% to 99% of them singletons. What was sequenced was naive CD4+ T cells sorted from blood. As to subset: CD45RA+ positively selected. These TCRs come from a man younger than 45 in good health.

This clone was recorded a few times. The rearrangement uses TRBV19 and TRBJ1-2; D might be TRBD1 (5 bases). V was pared by 5 bases and J by 9 bases, with 16 bases between. Looked up from germline, CDR1 is LNHDA and CDR2 is SQIVND (reference sequence). CDR3 size: 13 residues. DNA for the CDR3: TGTGCCAGTAGTCCCCAGGGTTATGAGAGCTACACCTTC. Its translation is CASSPQGYESYTF.

This clone was found once. The chain has TRBV28 and TRBJ1-5, with D possibly being TRBD1 (6 bases). The CDR3 loop spans 13 amino acids. CDR1 and CDR2 from the germline V gene are MDHEN and SYDVKM. V lost 1 base and J 16 bases, leaving 17 bases between the germline ends. The CDR3 sequence is CASSLLLIGDTHF. The CDR3 DNA follows: TGTGCCAGCAGTTTATTACTTATTGGGGACACTCATTTT.

This clone was seen a single time. The chain uses TRBV7-8 and TRBJ2-7; D is possibly TRBD2 (5 bases). Per the germline V gene, CDR1 is SGHVS and CDR2 is FQNEAQ. Trimming removed 5 bases at V and 7 bases at J, with 12 bases between. The CDR3 covers 12 residues. CDR3 residues: CASSRRESEQYF. The CDR3, as DNA: TGTGCCAGCAGCCGAAGGGAGAGTGAGCAGTACTTC.

J is TRBJ2-7 and V is TRBV7-9; no definite D call. This CDR3 has 15 residues. CDR1 and CDR2 from the germline V gene are SEHNR and FQNEAQ (reference sequence). V was clipped by 8 bases and J by 0 bases, with 17 bases between them. Here the CDR3 reads CASRVARSNSYEQYF. Written as DNA, the CDR3 is TGTGCCAGCCGAGTGGCGCGGTCGAACTCCTACGAGCAGTACTTC.

This rearrangement joins TRBV5-5 to TRBJ1-2; D might be TRBD1 (6 bases). CDR3 size: 12 residues. Germline-derived CDR1 and CDR2 are SGHKS and YYEKEE (reference sequence). V was pared by 7 bases and J by 6 bases, with 13 bases between. The CDR3 is CASGEQGNGYTF. Here the CDR3 DNA reads TGTGCCAGCGGGGAACAGGGAAATGGCTACACCTTC.

The chain joins TRBV27 to TRBJ2-7, with 10 bases identical to TRBD2. V shed 6 bases and J 6 bases; nucleotides not matched to a gene: 23. The germline gives CDR1 MNHEY, CDR2 SMNVEV (reference sequence). This CDR3 is built from 19 residues. The CDR3 nucleotides read TGTGCCAGCAGGGGTGAGACAGGGTCTACTAGCGGGAACTCGGGCGAGCAGTACTTC. Encoded protein: CASRGETGSTSGNSGEQYF.

V gene TRBV19 combines with J gene TRBJ2-1; TRBD2 agrees at 12 bases. This CDR3 has 15 residues. Germline V gene sequence: CDR1 LNHDA, CDR2 SQIVND (reference sequence). V lost 7 bases to trimming and J lost 7 bases; unmatched junction nucleotides: 8. CDR3 bases: TGTGCCAGTAATACAGGACTAGCGGGATGGAATGAGCAGTTCTTC. It translates to CASNTGLAGWNEQFF.

The chain employs TRBV27 and TRBJ2-7, with 9 bases aligning to TRBD1. The junction had 8 bases not matched to a gene; V was cut back by 2 bases and J by 6 bases. Germline loops: CDR1 MNHEY, CDR2 SMNVEV (reference sequence). The CDR3 spans 15 residues. CDR3 loop: CASSLLRTGAGEQYF. The CDR3 nucleotides read TGTGCCAGCAGTTTACTTCGGACAGGGGCCGGCGAGCAGTACTTC.

The chain carries TRBV6-1 and TRBJ2-7; unclear D gene. This CDR3 comprises 14 residues. V was pared by 2 bases and J by 7 bases, with 15 bases between. In germline, CDR1 is MNHNS, CDR2 SASEGT. As DNA, the CDR3 is TGTGCCAGCAGTGAACGGGCCGGGTGGTGGGAGCAGTACTTC. Translating it yields CASSERAGWWEQYF.

The V gene is TRBV11-2, the J gene TRBJ2-1, with a tentative D call TRBD1 (6 bases). Per the germline V gene, CDR1 is SGHAT and CDR2 is FQNNGV. This CDR3 contains 15 residues. V was cut by 4 bases and J by 1 base, with 11 bases left in between. The CDR3 here is CASSSGQKSYNEQFF. Written as DNA, the CDR3 is TGTGCCAGCAGCTCCGGACAGAAATCCTACAATGAGCAGTTCTTC.

The V and J genes are TRBV2 and TRBJ2-3, with 9 nucleotides matching TRBD1. Germline V gene data show CDR1 as SNHLY and CDR2 as FYNNEI. The CDR3 totals 15 residues. Unmatched junction bases numbered 4, after V lost 4 bases and J lost 2 bases. The DNA for the CDR3 is TGTGCCAGCAGTGTTCGACAGGGGGACACAGATACGCAGTATTTT. It is translated as CASSVRQGDTDTQYF.

J is TRBJ2-5 and V is TRBV5-4, with 7 bases aligning to TRBD2. Trimming took 2 bases from V and 0 from J; bases not matched to a gene: 4. The CDR3 consists of 15 residues. Germline values: CDR1 SGHNT, CDR2 YYREEE (reference sequence). The CDR3 spells CASSFVGGNQETQYF. CDR3 nucleotides: TGTGCCAGCAGCTTCGTGGGAGGGAACCAAGAGACCCAGTACTTC.

Here the CDR3 reads CASSTTSGSHETQYF. The CDR3, as DNA: TGCGCCAGCAGCACAACTAGCGGGAGTCATGAGACCCAGTACTTC. The V call is TRBV5-1, the J call TRBJ2-5, with 11 nucleotides matching TRBD2. The J segment lost 5 bases and the V segment lost 4 bases, leaving 7 bases of the junction unmatched. This CDR3 is 15 amino acids long. The V gene's germline CDR1 is SGHRS and CDR2 YFSETQ.

A note on this clone: Within the sample, other DNA sequences also encode this same CDR3. The chain combines TRBV7-2 with TRBJ2-2; TRBD2 might be the D (5 bases). The germline V gene has CDR1 SGHTA and CDR2 FQGNSA. The CDR3 extends over 13 amino acids. Trimming took 6 bases from V and 1 from J, leaving 6 bases between them. As DNA, the CDR3 is TGTGCCAGCAGTACTAGGAACACCGGGGAGCTGTTTTTT. It translates to CASSTRNTGELFF.